This T cell receptor (beta chain) emerged from a study of human T cells and chemical hapten exposure. The overall study: Cases of alopecia areata, totalis or universalis occurred in a predominantly female patient group. The study's findings and limits: Among expanded TCRs, significantly more large CDR3 similarity clusters formed than among controls.

There are many counts of this clonotype. Its antigen is undetermined. One entry per CDR3 protein results from TCRdb running MiXCR on the RACE reads. The profile shows approximately 97,000 distinct CDR3 sequences, around 10% of them singletons. Time point indicated: patch test 2, 6 weeks after DPC sensitization. Regarding treatment: therapeutic diphenylcyclopropenone sensitization with weekly scalp DPC. Per germline, CDR1 SGHRS and CDR2 YFSETQ. This CDR3 has 16 residues. V was shortened by 4 bases and J by 1 base, with 17 bases between the two germline ends. The clonotype originates from a woman aged 40 to 49 with alopecia areata. Some clones in this sample may be carry-over from other donors' samples. Specimen: whole blood, collected in connection with sensitization to the hapten diphenylcyclopropenone (DPC). The J gene is TRBJ1-1, the V gene TRBV5-1, with no clear D. The DNA for the CDR3 is TGCGCCAGCAGCCTTGAAACCTCGACTGCGAACACTGAAGCTTTCTTT. This sequence encodes CASSLETSTANTEAFF. Full variable domain (rest looked up from reference TRBV5-1 and TRBJ1-1): KAGVTQTPRYLIKTRGQQVTLSCSPISGHRSVSWYQQTPGQGLQFLFEYFSETQRNKGNFPGRFSGRQFSNSRSEMNVSTLELGDSALYLCASSLETSTANTEAFFGQGTRLTVV.